This TCR beta chain was sequenced for a study of Ad26.COV2.S vaccination and SARS-CoV-2 variants. Study-wide context: The COV1001 Ad26.COV2.S trial arm included the donor. Donor got 5x10^10 or 1x10^11 viral particles of Ad26.COV2.S. Overall study results and limits: Placebo recipients trailed vaccine recipients in spike-specific TCR breadth. An underestimation of total T cell responses may have resulted from the TCR breadth and depth analyses.

Clones were read by immunoSEQ multiplex PCR, and TCRdb kept only the in-frame ones, dropping some. This sample has roughly 700,000 clones, with 80% to 90% found just once. The CDR3 has 15 residues. From germline, CDR1 is SNHLY and CDR2 FYNNEI. Trimming shortened V by 3 bases and J by 1 base, and 12 bases separated the two germline ends. Specified treatment: 15 to 20 received Ad26.COV2.S at low or high dose, single or two shots; about 5 received placebo; per-sample allocation not given. After the first vaccine or placebo injection, samples were drawn on day 63. As to this clone: Its specificity is not known.

V usage is TRBV2 and J usage is TRBJ1-1, with D unresolved. The clonotype originates from a person between 18 and 65 years old who received the Ad26.COV2.S COVID-19 vaccine or a placebo. Source: peripheral blood, taken in a trial of Ad26.COV2.S vaccine versus placebo. The CDR3 DNA reads as TGTGCCAGCAGTGATAGGGTTTTTCCGAACACTGAAGCTTTCTTT. Its protein is CASSDRVFPNTEAFF.